This entry is about one TCR beta chain. The data were obtained in a study of graft-versus-host responses after intestinal transplantation. About the study: Multivisceral, liver-intestinal, or isolated intestinal grafts were transplanted into recipients. Anti-thymocyte globulin induction was given to all recipients, followed by tacrolimus and steroids for 2 to 3 years.

Points from the study as a whole: An association linked early post-transplant HvG declines with peak circulating GvH clone levels.

This CDR3 has 14 amino acids. Germline trimming cut 3 bases from V and 6 bases from J; bases unmatched to any gene: 3. Germline V gene sequence: CDR1 SGHTA, CDR2 FQGTGA. The plating included around 200,000 irradiated, violet-dye-labeled stimulator cells together with around 200,000 CFSE-labeled responder cells. The authors sorted proliferating CFSE-low CD3+CD4+ and CD3+CD8+ responders after the reaction. TCRdb's copy holds only in-frame clones and misses some; the assay was immunoSEQ multiplex PCR. The sample shows 6,000 to 8,000 clones, less than 25% of them seen only once. The chain uses TRBV7-3 and TRBJ2-3; 10 nucleotides agree with TRBD2. The source of this sequence is a human patient who was an organ donor for intestinal transplantation. The input for sequencing was alloreactive CD8+ T cells from a mixed lymphocyte reaction culture, taken before transplantation. Subset defined: CFSE-low proliferating T cells sorted from roughly 6-day pre-transplant mixed lymphocyte reaction (GvH or HvG direction). The CDR3 here is CASSFLAGEDTQYF. CDR3 DNA sequence: TGTGCCAGCAGCTTCCTAGCGGGAGAGGATACGCAGTATTTT.